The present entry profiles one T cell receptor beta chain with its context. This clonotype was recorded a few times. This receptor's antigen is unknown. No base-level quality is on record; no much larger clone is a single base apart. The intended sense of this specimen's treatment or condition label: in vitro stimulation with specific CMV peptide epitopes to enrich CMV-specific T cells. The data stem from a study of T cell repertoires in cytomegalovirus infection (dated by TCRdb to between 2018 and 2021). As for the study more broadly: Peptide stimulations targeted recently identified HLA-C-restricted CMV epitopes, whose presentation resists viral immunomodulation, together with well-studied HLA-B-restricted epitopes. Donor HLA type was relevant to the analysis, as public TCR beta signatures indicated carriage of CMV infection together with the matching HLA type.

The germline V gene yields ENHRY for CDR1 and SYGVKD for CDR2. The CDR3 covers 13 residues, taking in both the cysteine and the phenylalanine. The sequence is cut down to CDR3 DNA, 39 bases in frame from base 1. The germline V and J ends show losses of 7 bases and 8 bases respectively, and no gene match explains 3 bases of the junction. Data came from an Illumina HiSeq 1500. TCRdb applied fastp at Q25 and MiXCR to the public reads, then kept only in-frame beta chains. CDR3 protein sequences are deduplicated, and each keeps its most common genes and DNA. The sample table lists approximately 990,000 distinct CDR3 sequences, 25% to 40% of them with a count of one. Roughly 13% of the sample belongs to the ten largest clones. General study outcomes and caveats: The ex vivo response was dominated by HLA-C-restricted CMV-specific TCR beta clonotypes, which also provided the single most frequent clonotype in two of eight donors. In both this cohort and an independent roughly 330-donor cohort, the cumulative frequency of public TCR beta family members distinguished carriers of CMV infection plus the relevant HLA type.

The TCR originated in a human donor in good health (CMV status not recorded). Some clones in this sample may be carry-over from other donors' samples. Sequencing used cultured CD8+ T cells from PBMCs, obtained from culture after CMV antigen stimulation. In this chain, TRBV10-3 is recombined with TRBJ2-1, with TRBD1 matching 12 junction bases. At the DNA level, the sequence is TGTGCCATCAAGGGACAGGGGGCCGATGAGCAGTTCTTC. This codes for CAIKGQGADEQFF.